The clone carrying this TCR beta chain was counted only a few times. What it binds is not known. This sample is part of a study of CD8 T cells in ankylosing spondylitis. Study-level results: Disease-linked clones proved CD8+ and comparatively uncommon in peripheral blood. According to the report, clones linked to the disease were significantly enriched in matched synovial fluid samples taken from ankylosing spondylitis patients.

Scientists made TCR beta libraries using quantitative 5'-RACE with molecular barcodes. TCRdb re-analysed the 5' RACE reads in MiXCR, keeping a single row per CDR3 protein. The sample shows roughly 230,000 distinct CDR3 sequences, 15% to 20% of them seen only once. Germline V lookup: CDR1 SGHVS, CDR2 FQNEAQ. The CDR3 runs 15 residues. Trimming cost V 5 bases and J 7 bases; bases outside gene matches: 9. This TCR derives from a male donor with ankylosing spondylitis or in good health (not recorded which). J is TRBJ2-1 and V is TRBV7-8; TRBD2 agrees at 9 bases. Sequenced input: blood, either unsorted or a sorted T cell fraction (not recorded which). The CDR3, as DNA: TGTGCCAGCAGCCCCCTTAGCGGGAGTCGGAATGAGCAGTTCTTC. Translating it yields CASSPLSGSRNEQFF.